This T cell receptor (beta chain) is drawn from a study of blood T cell repertoires in COVID-19. At the level of the study: Whether acute or convalescent, the COVID-19 samples came from the United States, Italy and Spain. Sample material is recorded as cDNA or gDNA derived from T cells, B-cell-depleted T cells, or PBMCs.

V dropped 0 bases and J dropped 0 bases, with 14 bases sitting between them. This CDR3 contains 17 residues. Per the germline V gene, CDR1 is SNHLY and CDR2 is FYNNEI. In the original analysis: Reference gene primers were amplified, and this amplification served to estimate nucleated cell counts. Sequencing was performed with immunoSEQ multiplex PCR; in TCRdb, only in-frame clones are kept and a portion is missing. For V, J and clone size, that table is used; D and trimming come from the DNA. Among a few hundred thousand clones, roughly 86% were seen once, and the ten largest hold approximately 4%. The sequencing sample was made of peripheral blood. The chain combines TRBV2 with TRBJ1-2, with D unresolved. This receptor was identified in a man aged 18 to 30 with active or convalescent COVID-19. CDR3 coding DNA: TGTGCCAGCAGTGAAGCGGGAGGGAGCTTAGCTAACTATGGCTACACCTTC. It encodes CASSEAGGSLANYGYTF.